The source of this T cell receptor beta chain is a study of cytomegalovirus exposure and HLA in healthy donors. Study background: Among the roughly 430 genotyped donors, 70% to 85% were placed in the Caucasian-associated ancestry cluster.

General study results and limits: TCR beta sequences reportedly predicted most subjects' HLA-A and HLA-B alleles accurately.

As for this clone: No antigen is known for it.

Researchers ran the PCR with 60 Vbeta and 13 Jbeta primers. Profiling relied on immunoSEQ multiplex PCR, and the TCRdb table lists in-frame clones only, not all of them. The sample lists 150,000 to 200,000 clones; about 70% were seen once. Sequencing input: PBMCs. The clonotype comes from a male donor in good health and CMV-seronegative.

The CDR3 region has the DNA TGTGCCAGCAGCCTACTCGCTCCGGGACAGGGGATAACAGATACGCAGTATTTT. Residues: CASSLLAPGQGITDTQYF. V and J are TRBV7-8 and TRBJ2-3; 10 bases fit TRBD1. The ends lost 5 bases at V and 3 bases at J; junction bases unmatched: 14. CDR3 length equals 18 residues. Per germline, CDR1 SGHVS and CDR2 FQNEAQ.